The 14 T cell receptor beta chains below come from one sample, sequenced in a study of control samples from healthy donors and cancer patients. The method was immunoSEQ multiplex PCR; TCRdb's version includes in-frame clones alone and lacks a portion of them. This sample has almost 95,000 clones; approximately 90% occur once, and the top ten carry about 4%. The sequenced material came from blood. The source of these receptors is a woman under 30 in good health.

For this clone: Other DNA sequences within the sample encode an identical CDR3. The chain uses TRBV19 and TRBJ2-5; 10 bases fit TRBD1. CDR1 and CDR2 (germline): LNHDA, SQIVND (reference sequence). V lost 3 bases and J lost 4; bases outside the gene matches: 8. The CDR3 extends over 16 amino acids. Written as DNA, the CDR3 is TGTGCCAGTAGTATCGTACCGGGACAGGGGACAGAGACCCAGTACTTC. Amino acid sequence: CASSIVPGQGTETQYF.

The rearrangement joins TRBV7-9 to TRBJ1-2; 7 nucleotides match TRBD1. V shed 6 bases and J 8 bases; nucleotides not matched to a gene: 6. CDR1 is SEHNR, CDR2 FQNEAQ, per germline (reference sequence). The length of the CDR3 is 12 residues. In nucleotides, the CDR3 is TGTGCCAGCAGTACCACAGGGGCCGGCTACACCTTC. Its translation is CASSTTGAGYTF.

The chain couples TRBV29-1 to TRBJ1-1; D gene unclear. The CDR3 has 14 residues. Germline V gene lookup returns CDR1 SQVTM and CDR2 ANQGSEA. V dropped 6 bases and J dropped 1 base, with 15 bases sitting between them. The DNA of the CDR3 is TGCAGCGTCGAGAGGGCACAGTCGAACACTGAAGCTTTCTTT. Protein: CSVERAQSNTEAFF.

This clone has a handful of counts. This rearrangement joins TRBV4-2 to TRBJ1-1; D not resolved. This CDR3 has 11 residues. The germline V and J ends were trimmed by 0 bases and 8 bases, with 4 bases remaining between them. CDR1 and CDR2 (germline): LGHNA, YNFKEQ. The CDR3 here is CASSQEEEAFF. The CDR3, as DNA: TGTGCCAGCAGCCAAGAAGAGGAAGCTTTCTTT.

This sequence joins TRBV6-5 and TRBJ2-7; 8 bases line up with TRBD2. This CDR3 contains 12 residues. V was clipped by 10 bases and J by 1 base; unmatched bases: 3. Germline CDR1 is MNHEY and CDR2 is SVGAGI. CDR3 loop: CATRGESYEQYF. In DNA, the CDR3 is TGTGCCACGCGGGGGGAATCCTACGAGCAGTACTTC.

This chain links TRBV6-6 with TRBJ1-1; perhaps TRBD1 as D (5 bases). Germline V lookup: CDR1 MNHNY, CDR2 SVGAGI (reference sequence). The CDR3 spans 12 residues. V was clipped by 2 bases and J by 10 bases, with 11 bases between them. CDR3 amino acids: CASSYKEGIAFF. The CDR3 bases are TGTGCCAGCAGTTACAAGGAGGGGATAGCTTTCTTT.

The CDR3 nucleotides are TGTGCCAGCAGGGGACCCGGGACAGGGGGCCTCGAGCAGTACTTC. It specifies CASRGPGTGGLEQYF. V usage is TRBV27 and J usage is TRBJ2-7; 12 bases map to TRBD1. With V trimmed by 6 bases and J by 6 bases, 9 bases remained unmatched. This CDR3 is 15 amino acids long. Germline CDR1 reads MNHEY; CDR2 reads SMNVEV (reference sequence).

The J gene is TRBJ1-2, the V gene TRBV27; a possible D gene is TRBD1 (5 bases). V was trimmed by 8 bases and J by 5 bases, leaving 9 bases between them. Germline V gene sequence: CDR1 MNHEY, CDR2 SMNVEV (reference sequence). The CDR3 is 11 amino acids. CDR3 DNA: TGTGCCAGCCGGGGGTTTTATGGCTACACCTTC. This gives the protein CASRGFYGYTF.

The chain employs TRBV28 and TRBJ1-6; D remains ambiguous. Germline V gene sequence: CDR1 MDHEN, CDR2 SYDVKM. V was shortened by 1 base and J by 5 bases, with 0 bases between the two germline ends. The length of the CDR3 is 12 residues. In DNA, the CDR3 is TGTGCCAGCAGTTTATATAATTCACCCCTCCACTTT. Translation: CASSLYNSPLHF.

The rearrangement links TRBV5-8 to TRBJ2-7; 9 positions agree with TRBD1. Germline V CDR1 and CDR2: SGHTS, YDEGEE. V was pared by 0 bases and J by 3 bases, with 7 bases of the junction left unmatched. The CDR3 contains 16 residues. CDR3 loop: CASSLAGGTGYYEQYF. DNA of the CDR3: TGTGCCAGCAGCTTGGCTGGGGGGACAGGGTACTACGAGCAGTACTTC.

The chain is built from TRBV2 and TRBJ1-1; weak D call: TRBD1 (6 bases). This CDR3 is 13 amino acids long. V lost 2 bases and J 7 bases, leaving 11 bases between the germline ends. CDR1 is SNHLY, CDR2 FYNNEI, per germline. This CDR3 reads CASSEQGLDEAFF. The CDR3 nucleotides are TGTGCCAGCAGTGAACAGGGGCTAGATGAAGCTTTCTTT. Complete variable domain (other parts from reference TRBV2 and TRBJ1-1): EPEVTQTPSHQVTQMGQEVILRCVPISNHLYFYWYRQILGQKVEFLVSFYNNEISEKSEIFDDQFSVERPDGSNFTLKIRSTKLEDSAMYFCASSEQGLDEAFFGQGTRLTVV.

This clone is a singleton in its sample. The chain has TRBV3-1 (or the pseudogene TRBV3-2) and TRBJ1-2; D remains ambiguous. The V end was cut by 0 bases, the J end by 5 bases, with 7 bases between. This CDR3 is built from 13 residues. CDR1 and CDR2 from the germline V gene are LGHDT and YNNKEL (reference sequence). CDR3 residues: CASSQDGVYGYTF. As DNA, the CDR3 is TGTGCCAGCAGCCAAGATGGAGTTTATGGCTACACCTTC.

The chain is built from TRBV4-1 and TRBJ1-4, with no clear D. Trimming left V 4 bases short and J 1 base short, with 13 bases between. The CDR3 is 16 amino acids. Looked up from germline, CDR1 is MGHRA and CDR2 is YSYEKL. The CDR3: CASSRGLWGTNEKLFF. As DNA, the CDR3 is TGCGCCAGCAGCCGCGGACTTTGGGGAACTAATGAAAAACTGTTTTTT.

The chain uses TRBV12-5 and TRBJ2-7; no clear D. The germline V and J ends were trimmed by 3 bases and 3 bases, with 6 bases remaining between them. This CDR3 is 12 amino acids long. Germline lookup yields CDR1 LGHNT and CDR2 FRNRAP. CDR3 sequence reads: CASGLGRYEQYF. For the CDR3, the DNA is TGTGCTAGTGGTTTAGGGCGCTACGAGCAGTACTTC.